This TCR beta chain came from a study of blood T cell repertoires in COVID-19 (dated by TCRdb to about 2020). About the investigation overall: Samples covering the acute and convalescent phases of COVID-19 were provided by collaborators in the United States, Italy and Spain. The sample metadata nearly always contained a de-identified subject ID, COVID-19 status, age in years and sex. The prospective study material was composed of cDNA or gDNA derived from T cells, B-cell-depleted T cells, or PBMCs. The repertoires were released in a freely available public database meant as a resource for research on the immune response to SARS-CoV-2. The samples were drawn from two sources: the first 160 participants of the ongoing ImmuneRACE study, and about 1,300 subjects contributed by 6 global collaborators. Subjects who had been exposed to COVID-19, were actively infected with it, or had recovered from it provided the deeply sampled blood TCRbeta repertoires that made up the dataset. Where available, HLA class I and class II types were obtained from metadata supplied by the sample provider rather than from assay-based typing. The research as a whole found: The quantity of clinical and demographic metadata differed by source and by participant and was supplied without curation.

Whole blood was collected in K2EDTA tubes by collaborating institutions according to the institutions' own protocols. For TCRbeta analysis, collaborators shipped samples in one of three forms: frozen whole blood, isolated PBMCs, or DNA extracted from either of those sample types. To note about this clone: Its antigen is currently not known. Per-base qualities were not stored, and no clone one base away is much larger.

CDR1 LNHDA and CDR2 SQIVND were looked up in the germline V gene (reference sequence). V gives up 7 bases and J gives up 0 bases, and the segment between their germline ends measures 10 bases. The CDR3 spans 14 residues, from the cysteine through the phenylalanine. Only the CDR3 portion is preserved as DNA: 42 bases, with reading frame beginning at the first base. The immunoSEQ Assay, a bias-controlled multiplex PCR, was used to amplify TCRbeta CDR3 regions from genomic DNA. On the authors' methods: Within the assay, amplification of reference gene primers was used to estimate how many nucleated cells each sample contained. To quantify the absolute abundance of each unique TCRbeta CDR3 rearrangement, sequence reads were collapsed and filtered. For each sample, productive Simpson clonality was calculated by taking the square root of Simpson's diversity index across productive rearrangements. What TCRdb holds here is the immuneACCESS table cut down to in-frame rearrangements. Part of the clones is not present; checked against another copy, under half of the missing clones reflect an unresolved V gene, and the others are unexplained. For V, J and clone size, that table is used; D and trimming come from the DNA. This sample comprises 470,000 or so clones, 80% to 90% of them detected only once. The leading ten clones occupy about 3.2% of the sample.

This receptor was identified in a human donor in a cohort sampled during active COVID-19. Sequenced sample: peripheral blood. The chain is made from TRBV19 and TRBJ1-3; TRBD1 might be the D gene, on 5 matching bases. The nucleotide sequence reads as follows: TGTGCCAGTACAACCCAGGGCTCTGGAAACACCATATATTTT. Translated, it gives CASTTQGSGNTIYF.